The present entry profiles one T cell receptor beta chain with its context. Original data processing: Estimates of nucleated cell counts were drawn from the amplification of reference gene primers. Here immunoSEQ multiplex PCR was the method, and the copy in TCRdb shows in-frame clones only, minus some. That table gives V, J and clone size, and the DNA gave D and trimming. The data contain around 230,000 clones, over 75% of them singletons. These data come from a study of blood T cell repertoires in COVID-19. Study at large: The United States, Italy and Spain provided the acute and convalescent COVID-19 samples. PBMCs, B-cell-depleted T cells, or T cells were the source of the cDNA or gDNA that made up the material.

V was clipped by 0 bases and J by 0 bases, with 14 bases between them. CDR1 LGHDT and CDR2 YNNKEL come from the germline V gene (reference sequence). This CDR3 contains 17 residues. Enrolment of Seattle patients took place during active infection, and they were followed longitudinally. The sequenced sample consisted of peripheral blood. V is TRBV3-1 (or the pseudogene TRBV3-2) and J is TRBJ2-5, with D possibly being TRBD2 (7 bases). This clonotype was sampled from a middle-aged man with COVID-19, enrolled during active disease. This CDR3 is CASSQDLGGGYQETQYF. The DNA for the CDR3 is TGTGCCAGCAGCCAAGATTTGGGGGGGGGCTACCAAGAGACCCAGTACTTC.